The 27 T cell receptor beta chains given below trace back to one sample, sequenced in a study. Each CDR3 protein gets one entry after TCRdb re-called the 5' RACE reads with MiXCR. Among some 45,000 distinct CDR3 sequences, 25% to 35% were seen once, and the ten largest hold roughly 2%. Sample: naive CD4+ T cells sorted from blood. Subset described: naive CD4+ T cells, CD4+CD45RA+CD25-. The receptors were gathered from a female donor with breast cancer.

This clonotype has just one count. V is TRBV7-9 and J is TRBJ1-4; 8 nucleotides agree with TRBD1. This CDR3 region has 14 residues. Germline V gene lookup returns CDR1 SEHNR and CDR2 FQNEAQ (reference sequence). J lost 8 bases, V lost 6 bases, and 8 bases had no gene match. The chain's CDR3 is CASSRQGQGEKLFF. The CDR3 DNA follows: TGTGCCAGCAGTCGACAGGGGCAAGGGGAAAAACTGTTTTTT.

The sample holds a few counts of this clonotype. The genes are TRBV7-6 and TRBJ1-1; no clear D. Germline CDR1 and CDR2: SGHVS and FNYEAQ. Trimming pared 5 bases from V and 6 bases from J, leaving 10 bases between. The CDR3 is 12 amino acids. As DNA, the CDR3 is TGTGCCAGCAGCCAGATGGGTGCTGAAGCTTTCTTT. As protein: CASSQMGAEAFF. Using reference TRBV7-6 and TRBJ1-1 for the parts outside the CDR3, the full variable domain is GAGVSQSPRYKVTKRGQDVALRCDPISGHVSLYWYRQALGQGPEFLTYFNYEAQQDKSGLPNDRFSAERPEGSISTLTIQRTEQRDSAMYRCASSQMGAEAFFGQGTRLTVV.

The CDR3 here is CASSLAEDREQFF. DNA for the CDR3: TGTGCCAGCAGTCTAGCGGAAGATCGAGAGCAGTTCTTC. V is TRBV7-3 and J is TRBJ2-1; 7 bases map to TRBD2. CDR1 is SGHTA and CDR2 is FQGTGA in the germline V gene. Trimming at V came to 6 bases and at J to 10 bases, leaving 9 bases not matched to a gene. This CDR3 comprises 13 residues.

In this sample, this clonotype turned up a few times. The V and J genes are TRBV25-1 and TRBJ1-2, with TRBD1 matching over 7 bases. Germline loops: CDR1 MGHDK, CDR2 SYGVNS. The CDR3 runs 14 residues. J gave up 0 bases and V 4 bases, and 2 bases lay outside the gene matches. This chain's CDR3 is CASSATGPNYGYTF. As DNA, the CDR3 is TGTGCCAGCAGTGCGACAGGGCCTAACTATGGCTACACCTTC.

The V gene is TRBV18, the J gene TRBJ2-7; 7 positions match TRBD1. Trimming at V came to 1 base and at J to 5 bases, leaving 8 bases not matched to a gene. Germline V lookup: CDR1 KGHSH, CDR2 LQKENI. The CDR3 is made up of 15 amino acids. This CDR3 reads CASSPLAGGVDEQYF. CDR3 DNA: TGTGCCAGCTCACCACTCGCAGGGGGTGTCGACGAGCAGTACTTC.

This chain uses TRBV27 with TRBJ2-2; TRBD2 aligns across 11 bases. CDR1 is MNHEY and CDR2 is SMNVEV in the germline V gene (reference sequence). The length of the CDR3 is 16 residues. The V and J ends lost 4 bases and 6 bases, in that order; junction bases with no gene match: 7. The CDR3 DNA sequence: TGTGCCAGCAGTTGGTCCTCACTAGCGGGAGCCGGGGAGCTGTTTTTT. It translates to CASSWSSLAGAGELFF.

This chain uses TRBV29-1 with TRBJ1-2; D gene unclear. The germline CDR1 and CDR2 sequences are SQVTM and ANQGSEA. The CDR3 has 14 amino acids. V lost 5 bases to trimming and J lost 6 bases, with 19 bases between them. DNA of the CDR3: TGCAGCGTTAGTCCCGACGGAGTAAGCGATGGCTACACCTTC. Protein sequence: CSVSPDGVSDGYTF.

The chain has TRBV29-1 and TRBJ2-7; 8 nucleotides line up with TRBD2. CDR3 length equals 13 residues. Trimming at V came to 5 bases and at J to 2 bases, leaving 5 bases not matched to a gene. Germline assignment: CDR1 SQVTM and CDR2 ANQGSEA. CDR3 protein: CSVKTSVTYEQYF. The CDR3 DNA is TGCAGCGTTAAGACTAGCGTAACCTACGAGCAGTACTTC.

The sample holds a few counts of this clonotype. This rearrangement joins TRBV12-3 or TRBV12-4 to TRBJ1-6, with D possibly TRBD1 on 5 matching bases. V lost 6 bases and J 8 bases, leaving 17 bases between the germline ends. This CDR3 contains 15 residues. The CDR3 DNA reads TGTGCCAGCAGCCTTCGGGGCAGACCCCATTCACCCCTCCACTTT. The encoded protein is CASSLRGRPHSPLHF.

In its sample, this clonotype was seen a few times. The DNA of the CDR3 is TGCGCCAGCAGCGGGTTTGGACAGCTCACAGATACGCAGTATTTT. Protein: CASSGFGQLTDTQYF. The V call is TRBV5-1, the J call TRBJ2-3; D is perhaps TRBD1 (6 bases). This CDR3 comprises 15 residues. The V end lost 4 bases, the J end lost 2 bases, and 14 bases lay between the germline ends. Germline V gene lookup returns CDR1 SGHRS and CDR2 YFSETQ.

For this clonotype: A single base separates this from a much larger clone, so it may be a read error. The V gene is TRBV7-2, the J gene TRBJ1-5; D possibly corresponds to TRBD1 (6 bases). The CDR3 loop spans 15 amino acids. Germline V gene sequence: CDR1 SGHTA, CDR2 FQGNSA. CDR3: CASSLDSYSKQPQHF. As DNA, the CDR3 is TGTGCCAGCAGCTTGGACAGTTATAGCAAGCAGCCCCAGCATTTT.

CDR3 DNA: TGTGCCAGCAGTTACTCGGGTAGGAGGCTCCAGAACACTGAAGCTTTCTTT. Translated: CASSYSGRRLQNTEAFF. V gene TRBV6-5 combines with J gene TRBJ1-1; D unclear. The CDR3 runs to 17 residues. Between the trimmed V and J ends, which lost 0 bases and 1 base, there was a span of 15 bases. From germline, CDR1 is MNHEY and CDR2 SVGAGI.

The rearrangement joins TRBV7-9 to TRBJ2-2; 10 bases line up with TRBD2. Germline V lookup: CDR1 SEHNR, CDR2 FQNEAQ (reference sequence). Trimming cost V 2 bases and J 7 bases; bases outside gene matches: 7. The CDR3 is 16 residues long. The CDR3 sequence: CASSLKASGGGGELFF. The CDR3 region has the DNA TGTGCCAGCAGCTTAAAGGCTAGCGGGGGAGGCGGGGAGCTGTTTTTT.

Many counts were recorded for this clonotype. The chain uses TRBV6-1 and TRBJ1-5; D unclear. The CDR3 has 12 amino acids. Trimming left V 5 bases short and J 6 bases short, with 8 bases between. Germline-derived CDR1 and CDR2 are MNHNS and SASEGT. Here the CDR3 DNA reads TGTGCCAGCAGTAAGGGTACTCAGCCCCAGCATTTT. This codes for CASSKGTQPQHF.

This clonotype showed up just a few times. This sequence joins TRBV7-9 and TRBJ2-3; the D gene is possibly TRBD1 (5 bases). The CDR3 consists of 15 residues. Germline CDR1 SEHNR, CDR2 FQNEAQ (reference sequence). Between the trimmed V and J ends, which lost 5 bases and 3 bases, there was a span of 15 bases. The CDR3 is CASSQGAGRTDTQYF. The CDR3 bases are TGTGCCAGCAGCCAAGGGGCAGGGCGAACAGATACGCAGTATTTT. The whole variable domain, filled in from reference TRBV7-9 and TRBJ2-3, reads DTGVSQNPRHKITKRGQNVTFRCDPISEHNRLYWYRQTLGQGPEFLTYFQNEAQLEKSRLLSDRFSAERPKGSFSTLEIQRTEQGDSAMYLCASSQGAGRTDTQYFGPGTRLTVL.

The rearrangement links TRBV5-1 to TRBJ2-5; perhaps TRBD1 as D (6 bases). The CDR3 contains 15 residues. Germline V gives CDR1 SGHRS, CDR2 YFSETQ. The ends were cut back, 0 bases at V and 2 bases at J, with 11 bases in the middle. CDR3 protein: CASSLEGRGQETQYF. For the CDR3, the DNA is TGCGCCAGCAGCTTGGAGGGCAGGGGACAAGAGACCCAGTACTTC.

This clonotype appeared a few times. The genes are TRBV5-1 and TRBJ2-4; the D is unclear. The CDR3 sequence is 15 residues long. Trimming removed 7 bases from V and 3 bases from J, with 17 bases in between. Germline V CDR1 and CDR2: SGHRS, YFSETQ. The DNA of the CDR3 is TGCGCCAGCCGAAAAAAAAGCTTAGGCAAAAACATTCAGTACTTC. Translated, it gives CASRKKSLGKNIQYF.

The chain recombines TRBV20-1 with TRBJ2-2; no firm D call. V was clipped by 4 bases and J by 1 base, with 13 bases between them. The CDR3 has 15 residues. The germline V gene has CDR1 DFQATT and CDR2 SNEGSKA (reference sequence). CDR3 coding DNA: TGCAGTGCTATTCGGGTGGGAAGGAACACCGGGGAGCTGTTTTTT. Translated: CSAIRVGRNTGELFF.

This clonotype was observed a handful of times. The chain couples TRBV10-2 to TRBJ2-1, with 8 positions matching TRBD2. Germline V gene lookup returns CDR1 WSHSY and CDR2 SAAADI. CDR3 length equals 15 residues. V was clipped by 6 bases and J by 0 bases; unmatched bases: 4. CDR3 nucleotides: TGCGCCAGCAGGCTCGGGGGGGGCTCCTACAATGAGCAGTTCTTC. This codes for CASRLGGGSYNEQFF.

This clonotype was detected a few times. The V call is TRBV4-3, the J call TRBJ1-4; D possibly corresponds to TRBD1 (5 bases). This CDR3 is 14 amino acids long. The V gene's germline CDR1 is LGHNA and CDR2 YSLEER. V lost 1 base and J 5 bases, leaving 8 bases between the germline ends. As DNA, the CDR3 is TGCGCCAGCAGCCAAGTCGACAGAAATGAAAAACTGTTTTTT. This gives the protein CASSQVDRNEKLFF.

This clonotype was detected a few times. The chain recombines TRBV11-2 with TRBJ2-1, with 9 bases fitting TRBD2. Looked up from germline, CDR1 is SGHAT and CDR2 is FQNNGV. With V trimmed by 3 bases and J by 6 bases, 9 bases remained unmatched. This CDR3 spans 16 amino acids. For the CDR3, the DNA is TGTGCCAGCAGCTTCGAAGGGGTAGCGGGAGCCAATGAGCAGTTCTTC. It yields the protein CASSFEGVAGANEQFF.

This clonotype came up a few times. V gene TRBV7-9 combines with J gene TRBJ2-7, with D tentatively TRBD1 (6 bases). Per germline, CDR1 SEHNR and CDR2 FQNEAQ (reference sequence). The CDR3 is made up of 15 amino acids. V was clipped by 2 bases and J by 7 bases, with 18 bases between them. The DNA for the CDR3 is TGTGCCAGCAGCTTACGGACAGAGCACTTCCTAGAGCAGTACTTC. It codes for CASSLRTEHFLEQYF.

Only a few counts were recorded for this clonotype. This chain links TRBV5-1 with TRBJ2-1; D possibly corresponds to TRBD2 (5 bases). The germline V and J ends were trimmed by 4 bases and 2 bases, with 7 bases remaining between them. Germline V gene lookup returns CDR1 SGHRS and CDR2 YFSETQ. The CDR3 length is 13 residues. The CDR3 DNA reads TGCGCCAGCAGCCTCGGGACCTACAATGAGCAGTTCTTC. This codes for CASSLGTYNEQFF.

As to this clonotype: An end of the junction does not agree with germline; a read error may underlie this. This chain connects TRBV11-2 to TRBJ2-4, with unresolved D. The CDR3 is 14 residues long. Germline assignment: CDR1 SGHAT and CDR2 FQNNGV. As DNA, the CDR3 is TGCACCAGCAGCTCAAGATTAGCCAAAAACATTCAGTACTTC. Its protein product is CTSSSRLAKNIQYF. The full variable domain, with the rest looked up from reference TRBV11-2 and TRBJ2-4, is EAGVAQSPRYKIIEKRQSVAFWCNPISGHATLYWYQQILGQGPKLLIQFQNNGVVDDSQLPKDRFSAERLKGVDSTLKIQPAKLEDSAVYLCTSSSRLAKNIQYFGAGTRLSVL.

The chain employs TRBV6-5 and TRBJ1-1; D uncertain. Deletions cut 5 bases from V and 5 bases from J, with 12 bases between. Germline CDR1 reads MNHEY; CDR2 reads SVGAGI. The CDR3 sequence is 13 residues long. CDR3 sequence reads: CASSISVGTEAFF. The CDR3 DNA follows: TGTGCCAGCAGTATCTCGGTTGGTACTGAAGCTTTCTTT.

This rearrangement joins TRBV6-1 to TRBJ1-2; D gene ambiguous. Trimming shortened V by 1 base and J by 8 bases, and 11 bases separated the two germline ends. Germline lookup yields CDR1 MNHNS and CDR2 SASEGT. The CDR3 is 13 residues long. DNA for the CDR3: TGTGCCAGCAGTGAAGTAGGGTCTTACGGCTACACCTTC. Protein sequence: CASSEVGSYGYTF.

This clonotype was picked up a small number of times. The chain has TRBV5-1 and TRBJ2-1, with TRBD1 matching 9 bases. The J segment lost 6 bases and the V segment lost 4 bases, leaving 11 bases of the junction unmatched. CDR1 SGHRS and CDR2 YFSETQ come from the germline V gene. There are 16 residues in the CDR3. DNA for the CDR3: TGCGCCAGCAGCGACCAATGGGACAGGGCGTCCAATGAGCAGTTCTTC. Protein: CASSDQWDRASNEQFF.